This T cell receptor (beta chain) was captured in a study of vaccination effects on CD4 cells after COVID-19. Background on the study: Each participant received a vaccine that was either BNT162b2 or mRNA-1273, given as two doses.

About this clone: Its specificity is not known.

TCRdb's copy holds only in-frame clones and misses some; the assay was immunoSEQ multiplex PCR. The sample records some 30,000 clones, about 70% being singletons. The CDR3 totals 15 residues. Per germline, CDR1 MNHEY and CDR2 SVGAGI. V lost 6 bases, J lost 5 bases, and 12 bases stayed unmatched. Antigen-specific CD4+ T cells expanded by the ViraFEST assay with viral peptide pools were then sequenced. Once cultured for approximately ten days, the cells underwent separation to obtain CD4+ T cells. Nucleocapsid antibodies stayed negative before and after vaccination, showing no earlier SARS-CoV-2 infection.

The rearrangement uses TRBV6-5 and TRBJ2-7; 8 bases are shared with TRBD1. Sequencing used CD4+ T cells from PBMCs cultured with SARS-CoV-2 spike peptides, obtained before COVID-19 vaccination. The sequence was obtained from a human donor who received a COVID-19 vaccine. The CDR3 region is CASRAGGAGPDEQYF. For the CDR3, the DNA is TGTGCCAGCAGGGCAGGGGGCGCCGGGCCAGACGAGCAGTACTTC.